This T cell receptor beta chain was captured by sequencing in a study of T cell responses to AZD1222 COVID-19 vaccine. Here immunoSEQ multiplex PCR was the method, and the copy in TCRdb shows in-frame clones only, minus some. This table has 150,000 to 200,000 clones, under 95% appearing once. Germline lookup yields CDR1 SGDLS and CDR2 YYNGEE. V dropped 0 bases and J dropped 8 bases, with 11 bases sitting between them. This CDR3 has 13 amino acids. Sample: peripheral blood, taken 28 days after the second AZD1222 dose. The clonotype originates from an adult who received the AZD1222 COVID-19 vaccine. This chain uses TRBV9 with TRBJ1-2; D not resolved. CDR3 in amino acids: CASSVVQGHGYTF. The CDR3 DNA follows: TGTGCCAGCAGCGTAGTTCAAGGTCACGGCTACACCTTC.